This T cell receptor (beta chain) was captured in a study of T cells in Graves' hyperthyroidism and ophthalmopathy. This clonotype was seen many times. Its antigen is currently unknown. There were TCR beta CDR3 regions amplified from RNA transcripts. HTBI primers were employed in a first-round RT-PCR of the TCR CDR3. One entry per CDR3 protein results from TCRdb running MiXCR on the multiplex PCR reads. The sample has over 500,000 distinct CDR3 sequences; 15% to 20% are singletons. Whole-study findings and limits: Within blood appeared most thyroid clonotypes that had expanded above 0.001.

This CDR3 is 12 amino acids long. Germline-derived CDR1 and CDR2 are MDHEN and SYDVKM. Germline trimming cut 11 bases from V and 4 bases from J; bases unmatched to any gene: 7. The chain is built from TRBV28 and TRBJ2-5, with 7 bases aligning to TRBD2. The sequenced material came from blood. This clonotype originated in a woman between 18 and 29 years old with Graves' ophthalmopathy. In DNA form, the CDR3 reads TGTGCCTGTACGGGGGGTCGAGAGACCCAGTACTTC. It yields the protein CACTGGRETQYF.